A single sample gave rise to the 27 T cell receptor beta chains below, sequenced in a study of cytomegalovirus exposure and HLA in healthy donors. The PCR ran on 60 Vbeta and 13 Jbeta primers. TCRdb's table, derived via immunoSEQ multiplex PCR, lists solely in-frame clones and lacks some. Of 150,000 to 200,000 clones detected, about three quarters appear once; the ten largest clones hold 2.5% to 3.5%. Sequencing was done on a sample of PBMCs. All receptors derive from a female donor in good health and CMV-seronegative.

In its sample, this clone was seen a few times. The chain uses TRBV5-4 and TRBJ1-2, with 9 positions matching TRBD1. Germline V CDR1 and CDR2: SGHNT, YYREEE (reference sequence). The CDR3 loop spans 14 amino acids. Trimming took 4 bases from V and 4 from J; bases not matched to a gene: 5. The CDR3 nucleotides read TGTGCCAGCAGCGTGACAGGGGGTGGCTATGGCTACACCTTC. Translation gives CASSVTGGGYGYTF.

This clone was observed once. This rearrangement joins TRBV5-1 to TRBJ2-5, with 12 nucleotides matching TRBD2. TRBJ2-7 explains the end of the DNA better; the J call may be wrong. The germline gives CDR1 SGHRS, CDR2 YFSETQ. The length of the CDR3 is 14 residues. Written as DNA, the CDR3 is TGCGCCAGCAGCTCGACTAGCGGGAGATACGAGCAGTACTTC. Protein: CASSSTSGRYEQYF.

This chain connects TRBV25-1 to TRBJ1-1, with D perhaps TRBD1 (6 bases). The CDR3 consists of 14 residues. The germline V and J ends were trimmed by 4 bases and 2 bases, with 11 bases remaining between them. Germline V CDR1 and CDR2: MGHDK, SYGVNS. The chain's CDR3 is CASSATGPNTEAFF. The CDR3 DNA follows: TGTGCCAGCAGTGCCACAGGGCCCAACACTGAAGCTTTCTTT.

The rearrangement links TRBV7-3 to TRBJ2-5; 7 bases line up with TRBD1. The length of the CDR3 is 15 residues. With 2 bases clipped from V and 4 bases from J, the junction kept 7 bases outside the gene matches. Germline V gene sequence: CDR1 SGHTA, CDR2 FQGTGA. The CDR3 spells CASSLGDRDGETQYF. The CDR3 DNA reads TGTGCCAGCAGCTTAGGAGACAGGGATGGAGAGACCCAGTACTTC.

The chain is built from TRBV6-6 and TRBJ1-5; D is ambiguous. V lost 6 bases and J lost 4, with 16 bases in between. Germline-derived CDR1 and CDR2 are MNHNY and SVGAGI (reference sequence). This CDR3 is 15 amino acids long. The chain's CDR3 is CASRPAGERNQPQHF. DNA of the CDR3: TGTGCCAGCAGGCCCGCAGGCGAACGTAATCAGCCCCAGCATTTT.

The chain has TRBV5-1 and TRBJ1-1; perhaps TRBD1 as D (6 bases). The CDR3 spans 15 residues. V lost 0 bases and J lost 5, with 14 bases in between. The germline V gene has CDR1 SGHRS and CDR2 YFSETQ. The CDR3 nucleotides are TGCGCCAGCAGCTTGGACAGGGCCCCGGTAACTGAAGCTTTCTTT. Translated: CASSLDRAPVTEAFF.

V gene TRBV30 combines with J gene TRBJ1-5; D remains ambiguous. Germline V lookup: CDR1 GTSNPN, CDR2 SVGIG (reference sequence). V lost 0 bases, J lost 0 bases, and 6 bases lay in between. The CDR3 runs to 14 residues. The DNA for the CDR3 is TGTGCCTGGAGTGTACAACCTAGCAATCAGCCCCAGCATTTT. Its translation is CAWSVQPSNQPQHF.

The chain employs TRBV28 and TRBJ2-1; D remains unclear. CDR3 length: 15 amino acids. Germline loops: CDR1 MDHEN, CDR2 SYDVKM. V lost 5 bases to trimming and J lost 1 base, with 12 bases between them. CDR3 residues: CASSILAGSYNEQFF. CDR3 nucleotides: TGTGCCAGCAGTATTTTAGCCGGGTCCTACAATGAGCAGTTCTTC.

V usage is TRBV7-8 and J usage is TRBJ2-2; 7 nucleotides line up with TRBD1. The V segment lost 6 bases and the J segment 3 bases; nucleotides outside the gene matches: 10. Germline V lookup: CDR1 SGHVS, CDR2 FQNEAQ. This CDR3 has 16 amino acids. For the CDR3, the DNA is TGTGCCAGCAGTACCGAGGGGGCTTTTTACACCGGGGAGCTGTTTTTT. It yields the protein CASSTEGAFYTGELFF. The whole variable domain, filled in from reference TRBV7-8 and TRBJ2-2, reads GAGVSQSPRYKVAKRGQDVALRCDPISGHVSLFWYQQALGQGPEFLTYFQNEAQLDKSGLPSDRFFAERPEGSVSTLKIQRTQQEDSAVYLCASSTEGAFYTGELFFGEGSRLTVL.

The rearrangement joins TRBV30 to TRBJ1-5; 7 bases are a match to TRBD1. Trimming cost V 4 bases and J 4 bases; bases outside gene matches: 10. This CDR3 is 15 amino acids long. In germline, CDR1 is GTSNPN, CDR2 SVGIG (reference sequence). This chain's CDR3 is CAWKLSGRGNQPQHF. The CDR3 DNA is TGTGCCTGGAAATTATCTGGCAGGGGGAATCAGCCCCAGCATTTT.

This clone came up a few times. V usage is TRBV6-6 and J usage is TRBJ1-6; D is uncertain. Trimming pared 0 bases from V and 16 bases from J, leaving 7 bases between. This CDR3 has 11 residues. CDR1 is MNHNY and CDR2 is SVGAGI in the germline V gene (reference sequence). CDR3 in amino acids: CASSYSAQLHF. The CDR3 DNA reads as TGTGCCAGCAGTTACTCGGCTCAGCTCCACTTT.

V usage is TRBV5-4 and J usage is TRBJ2-1; TRBD2 agrees at 14 bases. The CDR3 has 19 residues. V was pared by 4 bases and J by 3 bases, with 12 bases of the junction left unmatched. CDR1 is SGHNT and CDR2 is YYREEE in the germline V gene (reference sequence). The CDR3 nucleotides read TGTGCCAGCAGCCCAAACCGGGGACTAGCGGGGGTCCGCTACAATGAGCAGTTCTTC. It codes for CASSPNRGLAGVRYNEQFF.

The V gene is TRBV7-9, the J gene TRBJ1-5, with TRBD1 matching over 7 bases. The germline V gene has CDR1 SEHNR and CDR2 FQNEAQ (reference sequence). With 2 bases clipped from V and 2 bases from J, the junction kept 3 bases outside the gene matches. The CDR3 consists of 15 residues. The CDR3 nucleotides read TGTGCCAGCAGCTTATTCGGGACAGGCAATCAGCCCCAGCATTTT. The encoded protein is CASSLFGTGNQPQHF.

CDR3 nucleotide sequence: TGTGCCTGGAACCCGGGACTAGCGGGGGGGTTTCTTTCGGGAGATACGCAGTATTTT. This codes for CAWNPGLAGGFLSGDTQYF. This chain connects TRBV30 to TRBJ2-3; 16 bases match TRBD2. Germline-derived CDR1 and CDR2 are GTSNPN and SVGIG (reference sequence). V was pared by 4 bases and J by 5 bases, with 15 bases of the junction left unmatched. The CDR3 spans 19 residues.

This rearrangement joins TRBV27 to TRBJ1-5; D may be TRBD1 (6 bases). The V and J ends lost 6 bases and 6 bases respectively, with 15 bases between them. Germline CDR1 MNHEY, CDR2 SMNVEV (reference sequence). The CDR3 contains 14 residues. The DNA for the CDR3 is TGTGCCAGCAGCCTAGCGGGGGCGGGTCAGCCCCAGCATTTT. It codes for CASSLAGAGQPQHF.

CDR3 nucleotide sequence: TGTGCCAGCAGCTTTGGACAGGGGGGTGAGACCCAGTACTTC. It is translated as CASSFGQGGETQYF. The chain employs TRBV7-9 and TRBJ2-5; 10 bases align to TRBD1. The ends lost 3 bases at V and 5 bases at J; junction bases unmatched: 3. The CDR3 runs to 14 residues. The V gene's germline CDR1 is SEHNR and CDR2 FQNEAQ (reference sequence).

The sample holds a few counts of this clone. The chain carries TRBV4-3 and TRBJ2-7; the match to TRBD2 covers 7 bases. Germline lookup yields CDR1 LGHNA and CDR2 YSLEER. V trimming: 0 bases; J trimming: 4 bases; junction bases outside the gene matches: 9. There are 16 residues in the CDR3. The chain's CDR3 is CASSQDMGGGGYEQYF. As DNA, the CDR3 is TGCGCCAGCAGCCAAGACATGGGGGGGGGTGGGTACGAGCAGTACTTC.

CDR3 in amino acids: CASSSGTLKNQPQHF. The CDR3, as DNA: TGTGCCAGCAGTTCCGGGACACTAAAAAATCAGCCCCAGCATTTT. The chain links TRBV28 to TRBJ1-5; D might be TRBD1 (6 bases). V gave up 4 bases and J gave up 4 bases, with 14 bases separating them. Germline loops: CDR1 MDHEN, CDR2 SYDVKM. The CDR3 consists of 15 residues. Drawing the rest from reference TRBV28 and TRBJ1-5, the complete variable domain is DVKVTQSSRYLVKRTGEKVFLECVQDMDHENMFWYRQDPGLGLRLIYFSYDVKMKEKGDIPEGYSVSREKKERFSLILESASTNQTSMYLCASSSGTLKNQPQHFGDGTRLSIL.

The chain joins TRBV16 to TRBJ1-5; D gene unclear. Trimming stripped 2 bases from V and 4 bases from J, with 9 bases between. This CDR3 has 14 residues. The germline V gene has CDR1 KGHSY and CDR2 FQNENV. CDR3 region: CASSQGFGNQPQHF. In nucleotides, the CDR3 is TGTGCCAGCAGCCAAGGATTCGGGAATCAGCCCCAGCATTTT.

The chain carries TRBV30 and TRBJ2-7; D ambiguous. Germline V gene sequence: CDR1 GTSNPN, CDR2 SVGIG (reference sequence). V lost 4 bases, J lost 3 bases, and 16 bases lay in between. The CDR3 covers 14 residues. CDR3 protein: CAWTLTPNGYEQYF. The CDR3 DNA is TGTGCCTGGACCCTAACTCCGAATGGCTACGAGCAGTACTTC.

In its sample, this clone was seen once. The J gene is TRBJ2-1, the V gene TRBV5-1, with TRBD1 matching over 12 bases. CDR1 and CDR2 from the germline V gene are SGHRS and YFSETQ. This CDR3 contains 15 residues. V gave up 4 bases and J gave up 7 bases; unmatched junction bases: 6. The CDR3 reads CASSGGQGAVNEQFF. CDR3 nucleotide sequence: TGCGCCAGCAGCGGGGGACAGGGGGCAGTTAATGAGCAGTTCTTC.

This rearrangement joins TRBV29-1 to TRBJ1-1; D may be TRBD1 (5 bases). The CDR3 contains 15 residues. V was clipped by 5 bases and J by 0 bases, with 16 bases between them. CDR1 and CDR2 (germline): SQVTM, ANQGSEA. The DNA of the CDR3 is TGCAGCGTTAGGATTGGCGGGGCGATGAACACTGAAGCTTTCTTT. Residues: CSVRIGGAMNTEAFF.

This clone was found a few times. The CDR3 reads CARHRQGRDSTNEKLFF. Here the CDR3 DNA reads TGCGCCAGACATCGACAGGGTAGGGATTCAACTAATGAAAAACTGTTTTTT. The chain combines TRBV10-1 with TRBJ1-4; 7 bases match TRBD1. The CDR3 extends over 17 amino acids. CDR1 is WNHNN and CDR2 is SYGVQD in the germline V gene (reference sequence). Losses at the gene ends were 9 bases for V and 0 bases for J; bases not matched to a gene: 13.

This clone was recorded only once. V gene TRBV9 combines with J gene TRBJ1-1; 7 positions match TRBD1. V lost 4 bases, J lost 5 bases, and 14 bases stayed unmatched. CDR1 and CDR2 from the germline V gene are SGDLS and YYNGEE. This CDR3 contains 16 residues. In DNA form, the CDR3 reads TGTGCCAGCAGCCCCCGGGACAGCGGCGGGGGGACTGAAGCTTTCTTT. This sequence encodes CASSPRDSGGGTEAFF.

This clone was recorded once. In nucleotides, the CDR3 is TGTGCCAGTAGTATAGCTTCTGGGCCTGGAGGTAGTGGCTACACCTTC. Translated, it gives CASSIASGPGGSGYTF. The V and J genes are TRBV19 and TRBJ1-2; no definite D call. The CDR3 consists of 16 residues. The germline V gene has CDR1 LNHDA and CDR2 SQIVND (reference sequence). The V and J ends lost 1 base and 7 bases respectively, with 19 bases between them.

The chain links TRBV7-6 to TRBJ2-6; D call uncertain. This CDR3 is built from 17 residues. Looked up from germline, CDR1 is SGHVS and CDR2 is FNYEAQ. Trimming shortened V by 1 base and J by 0 bases, and 10 bases separated the two germline ends. The CDR3 spells CASSLDLRLSGANVLTF. The CDR3 nucleotides read TGTGCCAGCAGCTTAGATCTACGCCTCTCTGGGGCCAACGTCCTGACTTTC.

This clone was seen a single time. CDR3 DNA: TGTGCCAGTAGTTCGCGGACAGGGGGCCTAGAGACCCAGTACTTC. Translating gives CASSSRTGGLETQYF. V is TRBV19 and J is TRBJ2-5; 11 bases align to TRBD1. From germline, CDR1 is LNHDA and CDR2 SQIVND (reference sequence). V shed 5 bases, J shed 4 bases, and the junction held 6 bases outside the gene matches. This CDR3 has 15 residues. The whole variable domain, filled in from reference TRBV19 and TRBJ2-5, reads DGGITQSPKYLFRKEGQNVTLSCEQNLNHDAMYWYRQDPGQGLRLIYYSQIVNDFQKGDIAEGYSVSREKKESFPLTVTSAQKNPTAFYLCASSSRTGGLETQYFGPGTRLLVL.